These 18 T cell receptor beta chains were sequenced from one sample in a study of metastatic and nonmetastatic thyroid tumors. TCRdb re-clonotyped the PCR reads through MiXCR. The top ten clones hold more than 4.5% of a sample with some 34,000 clones, about 17% of them seen once. Thyroid surgery took place with no prior treatment in any patient. The sample consisted of blood. The receptors were sampled from a female donor with papillary thyroid cancer or a benign thyroid nodule (not recorded which). Some clones in this sample may be carry-over from other donors' samples.

Worth noting for this clone: A read error is possible here, since a much larger clone lies one base away. This rearrangement joins TRBV20-1 to TRBJ1-1, with D perhaps TRBD1 (5 bases). CDR1 and CDR2 (germline): DFQATT, SNEGSKA (reference sequence). The CDR3 consists of 14 residues. V lost 4 bases and J 5 bases, leaving 17 bases between the germline ends. CDR3 protein: CSAKRTPDGTEAFF. CDR3 in DNA: TGCAGTGCTAAAAGGACACCCGATGGGACTGAAGCTTTCTTT.

This clone was counted many times. The chain has TRBV4-3 and TRBJ1-1, with TRBD1 matching 8 bases. CDR1 and CDR2 from the germline V gene are LGHNA and YSLEER. The trim removed 3 bases at V and 1 base at J, leaving 4 bases unmatched. The CDR3 spans 15 residues. CDR3 bases: TGCGCCAGCAGCCACAGGACAGGGCGGAACACTGAAGCTTTCTTT. Translated, it gives CASSHRTGRNTEAFF.

This clone was seen many times. The chain is built from TRBV12-3 or TRBV12-4 and TRBJ2-1, with 13 bases lining up with TRBD2. This CDR3 comprises 14 residues. V dropped 9 bases and J dropped 4; count of bases not matched to a gene: 3. The CDR3 is CASRTSGGYNEQFF. The CDR3 DNA reads as TGTGCCAGTCGGACTAGCGGGGGATACAATGAGCAGTTCTTC.

CDR3 nucleotide sequence: TGTGCCAGCAGCTGGGCTCGGGGGAAACTTCGGGCTGAAGCTTTCTTT. Translating gives CASSWARGKLRAEAFF. V usage is TRBV11-2 and J usage is TRBJ1-1, with a weak D call TRBD1 (5 bases). This CDR3 has 16 residues. Germline V gene sequence: CDR1 SGHAT, CDR2 FQNNGV. The ends were cut back, 4 bases at V and 6 bases at J, with 21 bases in the middle.

With regard to this clone: A junction end diverges from the germline sequence, so it may reflect a read error. The gene calls are TRBV6-2 or TRBV6-3 and TRBJ2-7; D not certain. CDR3 length: 11 amino acids. Germline V gene data show CDR1 as MNHEY and CDR2 as SVGEGT. The CDR3 is CTSSFSAEQYF. For the CDR3, the DNA is TGTACCAGCAGTTTTTCTGCCGAGCAGTACTTC.

At least ten counts were recorded for this clone. The CDR3 sequence: CASSSPGASIGQYF. As DNA, the CDR3 is TGTGCCAGCAGCTCCCCGGGGGCTTCCATTGGGCAGTACTTC. The V gene is TRBV5-4, the J gene TRBJ2-7; possibly TRBD1 or TRBD2 for D (6 bases each). The germline V and J ends were trimmed by 3 bases and 9 bases, with 19 bases remaining between them. This CDR3 is 14 amino acids long. Germline V gene lookup returns CDR1 SGHNT and CDR2 YYREEE (reference sequence).

This clone was seen ten or more times. The rearrangement links TRBV30 to TRBJ1-4, with D possibly being TRBD1 (6 bases). The germline V gene encodes CDR1 GTSNPN and CDR2 SVGIG (reference sequence). Trimming removed 3 bases from V and 7 bases from J, with 12 bases in between. This CDR3 contains 13 residues. In DNA, the CDR3 is TGTGCCTGGAGCACAGCACAGGGTGAAAAACTGTTTTTT. This gives the protein CAWSTAQGEKLFF.

This clone was found a few times. The gene calls are TRBV6-1 and TRBJ2-1; perhaps TRBD1 as D (5 bases). The germline CDR1 and CDR2 sequences are MNHNS and SASEGT. Trimming removed 6 bases from V and 8 bases from J, with 11 bases in between. This CDR3 spans 12 amino acids. The CDR3 nucleotides are TGTGCCAGCAGCAAACAGGTTTATGAGCAGTTCTTC. Translating it yields CASSKQVYEQFF.

This clone was observed many times. The chain has TRBV11-2 and TRBJ2-7; D ambiguous. Germline lookup yields CDR1 SGHAT and CDR2 FQNNGV. The CDR3 consists of 13 residues. The V gene lost 6 bases and the J gene lost 0 bases, with 9 bases spanning the gap. CDR3 in amino acids: CASRRISSYEQYF. Here the CDR3 DNA reads TGTGCCAGCAGGCGAATCAGCTCCTACGAGCAGTACTTC.

This chain links TRBV27 with TRBJ2-7, with 12 bases identical to TRBD2. Per the germline V gene, CDR1 is MNHEY and CDR2 is SMNVEV (reference sequence). There are 16 residues in the CDR3. The V gene end was trimmed by 4 bases and the J gene end by 0 bases; junction bases not matched to a gene: 4. The CDR3: CASSSSGRVPSYEQYF. The DNA of the CDR3 is TGTGCCAGCAGTTCTAGCGGGAGGGTCCCCTCCTACGAGCAGTACTTC.

This clone was picked up many times. The rearrangement uses TRBV2 and TRBJ2-3; 9 bases map to TRBD1. This CDR3 spans 15 amino acids. Losses at the gene ends were 7 bases for V and 4 bases for J; bases not matched to a gene: 9. CDR1 is SNHLY, CDR2 FYNNEI, per germline. The CDR3 is CASNQGTGWSDTQYF. CDR3 DNA sequence: TGTGCCAGCAACCAAGGGACAGGGTGGTCAGATACGCAGTATTTT.

This clone was recorded many times. The V gene is TRBV2, the J gene TRBJ2-3; D unresolved. Germline lookup yields CDR1 SNHLY and CDR2 FYNNEI. The CDR3 spans 14 residues. Trimming stripped 7 bases from V and 2 bases from J, with 13 bases between. CDR3 nucleotides: TGTGCCAGCAAGGGCTATATAACCACAGATACGCAGTATTTT. Translation: CASKGYITTDTQYF.

At least ten counts were recorded for this clone. V gene TRBV28 combines with J gene TRBJ1-3, with a tentative D call TRBD1 (6 bases). The length of the CDR3 is 14 residues. The germline V gene has CDR1 MDHEN and CDR2 SYDVKM. V lost 6 bases, J lost 4 bases, and 13 bases lay in between. DNA for the CDR3: TGTGCCAGCAGCCCCTACAGGGAAGGAAACACCATATATTTT. The encoded protein is CASSPYREGNTIYF.

This clone has ten or more counts. This chain connects TRBV6-2 or TRBV6-3 to TRBJ2-2; TRBD1 aligns across 8 bases. Trimming cost V 5 bases and J 7 bases; bases outside gene matches: 6. The CDR3 contains 14 residues. Germline assignment: CDR1 MNHEY and CDR2 SVGEGT. The CDR3 DNA follows: TGTGCCAGCAGTAAGACAGGGGACGACGGGGAGCTGTTTTTT. It encodes CASSKTGDDGELFF.

This clone was detected ten times or more. V gene TRBV6-1 combines with J gene TRBJ2-1, with no clear D. Deletions cut 4 bases from V and 10 bases from J, with 14 bases between. There are 13 residues in the CDR3. The germline V gene encodes CDR1 MNHNS and CDR2 SASEGT. CDR3 in DNA: TGTGCCAGCAGTGCGGATCGGGCTGGGGAGCAGTTCTTC. Amino acid sequence: CASSADRAGEQFF.

Ten or more counts support this clone. The V and J genes are TRBV11-1 and TRBJ2-7; weak D call: TRBD2 (6 bases). Germline loops: CDR1 SGHAT, CDR2 FQDESV (reference sequence). The CDR3 is 14 amino acids. The V end lost 0 bases, the J end lost 1 base, and 7 bases lay between the germline ends. The CDR3 loop is CASSLAAGSYEQYF. The CDR3 DNA reads as TGTGCCAGCAGCTTAGCGGCGGGATCCTACGAGCAGTACTTC. The whole variable domain, filled in from reference TRBV11-1 and TRBJ2-7, reads EAEVAQSPRYKITEKSQAVAFWCDPISGHATLYWYRQILGQGPELLVQFQDESVVDDSQLPKDRFSAERLKGVDSTLKIQPAELGDSAMYLCASSLAAGSYEQYFGPGTRLTVT.

This clone is medium-sized in the sample. The chain combines TRBV6-1 with TRBJ2-1; D unclear. This CDR3 spans 14 amino acids. Trimming took 3 bases from V and 9 from J, leaving 15 bases between them. Per germline, CDR1 MNHNS and CDR2 SASEGT. CDR3 sequence reads: CASSEPLDGGEQFF. The CDR3 coding sequence is TGTGCCAGCAGTGAGCCTTTGGACGGCGGTGAGCAGTTCTTC.

This clone was seen at least ten times. The chain joins TRBV30 to TRBJ1-1; no clear D gene. CDR1 and CDR2 (germline): GTSNPN, SVGIG (reference sequence). The CDR3 has 14 residues. The V and J ends lost 2 bases and 3 bases respectively, with 13 bases between them. The CDR3 spells CAWSLLIGDTEAFF. The CDR3 nucleotides are TGTGCCTGGAGTCTGTTAATCGGAGACACTGAAGCTTTCTTT. Full variable domain (rest looked up from reference TRBV30 and TRBJ1-1): SQTIHQWPATLVQPVGSPLSLECTVEGTSNPNLYWYRQAAGRGLQLLFYSVGIGQISSEVPQNLSASRPQDRQFILSSKKLLLSDSGFYLCAWSLLIGDTEAFFGQGTRLTVV.